This T cell receptor (beta chain) comes out of a study of response to subunit inactivated influenza vaccine (dated by TCRdb to 2016 to 2019). Regarding the research as a whole: Deep quantitative T cell receptor repertoire profiling was used in the study to track responses to a trivalent subunit inactivated influenza vaccine.

Receptors were amplified or captured by RT-PCR. Instrument on record: Illumina HiSeq 2500. TCRdb trimmed public reads at Q25 via fastp, called clones via MiXCR and kept in-frame beta chains. Identical CDR3 protein sequences are pooled into one entry, listed with their most common genes and DNA. Recorded for this sample are about 500,000 distinct CDR3 sequences; approximately 7.2% of them occurred a single time. The ten largest clonotypes hold 13% of the sample. Beyond this particular receptor, the publication reports: According to the authors, only a limited number of new T cells may be recruited by each seasonal influenza vaccination.

The table lists this clonotype with a few counts. What this receptor recognizes is not known. No quality values exist for individual bases; no much larger clone is one base distant. CDR3 length: 15 amino acids, cysteine to phenylalanine. The sequence is cut down to CDR3 DNA, 45 bases in frame from base 1. Trimming costs V 1 base and J 3 bases, and their ends lie 13 bases apart. CDR1 SGHTA and CDR2 FQGNSA were looked up in the germline V gene. Sequenced here: PBMCs from blood, sampled roughly 24 months after vaccination. The sequence links TRBV7-2 to TRBJ2-7; the D gene is possibly TRBD1, with 5 bases matching. This receptor was taken from a man aged 50 to 69 who received an inactivated influenza vaccine. Donor details come from another sample of the same person, matched by shared clones. DNA sequence: TGTGCCAGCAGCTTAGTCGGACAAGCCCGCTACGAGCAGTACTTC. It codes for CASSLVGQARYEQYF.